This TCR beta chain was recovered during a study of CD8 T cells in Susac syndrome. Trimming shortened V by 3 bases and J by 0 bases, and 9 bases separated the two germline ends. The CDR3 spans 15 residues. From blood CD8+ and CD4+ T cells, the TCR beta chain was sequenced. It was with random hexamers that about 0.45 to 1 ug RNA was reverse transcribed. Amplification of TCR beta CDR3 spanned 54 Vbeta and 13 Jbeta via immunoSEQ multiplex PCR. TCRdb re-analysed the immunoSEQ multiplex PCR reads in MiXCR, keeping a single row per CDR3 protein. This sample has about 49,000 distinct CDR3 sequences, with over 85% found just once.

Material: CD8+ T cells from PBMCs. The chain carries TRBV12-3 or TRBV12-4 and TRBJ2-1, with D possibly being TRBD1 (6 bases). The source of this sequence is a human donor in good health. The CDR3 bases are TGTGCCAGCAGTTTGGGGGCGTTCTCCTACAATGAGCAGTTCTTC. Amino acid sequence: CASSLGAFSYNEQFF.